This entry lists 23 T cell receptor beta chains sequenced from one sample in a study of OX40 agonist ivuxolimab in advanced cancers. This table comes from immunoSEQ multiplex PCR, and its TCRdb copy is limited to in-frame clones, with some not included. Among some 98,000 clones, about 86% were seen once, and the ten largest hold roughly 1.5%. Material: CD4+ or CD8+ T cells sorted from blood, obtained in a trial of the OX40 agonist ivuxolimab. These receptors all come from an adult with an advanced solid tumor such as melanoma, head and neck, liver or kidney cancer.

V usage is TRBV7-2 and J usage is TRBJ2-3, with D possibly matching TRBD2 (7 bases). Trimming cost V 0 bases and J 5 bases, with 12 bases left between them. The germline V gene encodes CDR1 SGHTA and CDR2 FQGNSA. The CDR3 runs 15 residues. This chain's CDR3 is CASSLAGGRVDTQYF. The CDR3 coding sequence is TGTGCCAGCAGCTTAGCGGGGGGGCGTGTAGATACGCAGTATTTT.

This sequence joins TRBV28 and TRBJ2-5, with 7 bases fitting TRBD2. CDR3 length equals 15 residues. Trimming at V came to 7 bases and at J to 5 bases, leaving 13 bases not matched to a gene. Per germline, CDR1 MDHEN and CDR2 SYDVKM. For the CDR3, the DNA is TGTGCCAGCACCCCTTTCGGGAGGCCTGGGGAGACCCAGTACTTC. It yields the protein CASTPFGRPGETQYF.

The genes are TRBV11-2 and TRBJ1-6; the D is unclear. Germline CDR1 is SGHAT and CDR2 is FQNNGV. CDR3 length equals 14 residues. V was clipped by 3 bases and J by 3 bases, with 6 bases between them. CDR3 bases: TGTGCCAGCAGCTTTCCGTTCTATAATTCACCCCTCCACTTT. Its translation: CASSFPFYNSPLHF.

The chain recombines TRBV5-1 with TRBJ1-1; D is ambiguous. The germline CDR1 and CDR2 sequences are SGHRS and YFSETQ. The V end was cut by 0 bases, the J end by 4 bases, with 13 bases between. The CDR3 extends over 15 amino acids. CDR3 sequence (DNA): TGCGCCAGCAGCTTGGTTCCCCTTCGCGGCACTGAAGCTTTCTTT. This translates into CASSLVPLRGTEAFF. Variable domain in full (rest from reference TRBV5-1 and TRBJ1-1): KAGVTQTPRYLIKTRGQQVTLSCSPISGHRSVSWYQQTPGQGLQFLFEYFSETQRNKGNFPGRFSGRQFSNSRSEMNVSTLELGDSALYLCASSLVPLRGTEAFFGQGTRLTVV.

V gene TRBV5-1 combines with J gene TRBJ2-5; a possible D gene is TRBD1 (6 bases). The CDR3 is 15 amino acids. Germline-derived CDR1 and CDR2 are SGHRS and YFSETQ. V dropped 0 bases and J dropped 5 bases, with 14 bases sitting between them. This chain's CDR3 is CASSLGTVGRETQYF. Here the CDR3 DNA reads TGCGCCAGCAGCTTGGGGACAGTCGGCAGGGAGACCCAGTACTTC. Supplemented by reference TRBV5-1 and TRBJ2-5, the full variable domain reads KAGVTQTPRYLIKTRGQQVTLSCSPISGHRSVSWYQQTPGQGLQFLFEYFSETQRNKGNFPGRFSGRQFSNSRSEMNVSTLELGDSALYLCASSLGTVGRETQYFGPGTRLLVL.

V gene TRBV18 combines with J gene TRBJ1-2; D might be TRBD1 (6 bases). Germline loops: CDR1 KGHSH, CDR2 LQKENI. V was shortened by 3 bases and J by 1 base, with 12 bases between the two germline ends. CDR3 length equals 15 residues. CDR3: CASSPRTDNNYGYTF. CDR3 in DNA: TGTGCCAGCTCACCGAGGACAGATAATAACTATGGCTACACCTTC.

J is TRBJ1-4 and V is TRBV7-9; D not certain. Deletions cut 1 base from V and 0 bases from J, with 9 bases between. The CDR3 sequence is 16 residues long. The V gene's germline CDR1 is SEHNR and CDR2 FQNEAQ (reference sequence). CDR3 in amino acids: CASSLVQSATNEKLFF. The DNA of the CDR3 is TGTGCCAGCAGCTTAGTACAGTCCGCAACTAATGAAAAACTGTTTTTT.

This rearrangement joins TRBV7-2 to TRBJ2-7, with D perhaps TRBD2 (6 bases). V lost 2 bases, J lost 7 bases, and 15 bases lay in between. Germline CDR1 SGHTA, CDR2 FQGNSA. CDR3 length: 14 residues. CDR3 nucleotides: TGTGCCAGCAGCTTAACGGGACTTAGGTGGGAGCAGTACTTC. It specifies CASSLTGLRWEQYF.

The chain recombines TRBV6-5 with TRBJ1-1; TRBD1 is a possible D gene (5 bases). The CDR3 is made up of 11 amino acids. V lost 5 bases, J lost 6 bases, and 7 bases lay in between. Per the germline V gene, CDR1 is MNHEY and CDR2 is SVGAGI. CDR3 sequence: CASSLQAEAFF. CDR3 in DNA: TGTGCCAGCAGTCTACAGGCTGAAGCTTTCTTT.

CDR3 sequence reads: CASGSAKGRNTGELFF. The DNA for the CDR3 is TGTGCTAGTGGTTCCGCCAAGGGACGGAACACCGGGGAGCTGTTTTTT. This chain links TRBV12-5 with TRBJ2-2; the D gene could be TRBD1 or TRBD2 (5 bases each). Between the trimmed V and J ends, which lost 4 bases and 1 base, there was a span of 13 bases. Germline values: CDR1 LGHNT, CDR2 FRNRAP. The length of the CDR3 is 16 residues.

CDR3 residues: CASDSGQIYEQYF. The CDR3 DNA follows: TGTGCCAGCGACTCGGGACAGATCTACGAGCAGTACTTC. This chain links TRBV7-9 with TRBJ2-7; TRBD1 matches 7 bases. The V gene end was trimmed by 8 bases and the J gene end by 3 bases; junction bases not matched to a gene: 7. The CDR3 is made up of 13 amino acids. Germline-derived CDR1 and CDR2 are SEHNR and FQNEAQ (reference sequence). The whole variable domain, remainder taken from reference TRBV7-9 and TRBJ2-7, is DTGVSQNPRHKITKRGQNVTFRCDPISEHNRLYWYRQTLGQGPEFLTYFQNEAQLEKSRLLSDRFSAERPKGSFSTLEIQRTEQGDSAMYLCASDSGQIYEQYFGPGTRLTVT.

The V and J genes are TRBV6-1 and TRBJ2-2; D unresolved. Germline V gene sequence: CDR1 MNHNS, CDR2 SASEGT. Trimming shortened V by 8 bases and J by 1 base, and 8 bases separated the two germline ends. This CDR3 region has 13 residues. The CDR3 loop reads CASVGENTGELFF. The CDR3 DNA is TGTGCCAGCGTCGGAGAGAACACCGGGGAGCTGTTTTTT.

The chain carries TRBV5-1 and TRBJ2-1; 14 bases are shared with TRBD2. CDR1 and CDR2 (germline): SGHRS, YFSETQ. The CDR3 totals 16 residues. With 4 bases clipped from V and 9 bases from J, the junction kept 9 bases outside the gene matches. CDR3 in DNA: TGCGCCAGCAGCAAGGGACTAGCGGGAGCTTCTGGTGAGCAGTTCTTC. It specifies CASSKGLAGASGEQFF.

In DNA form, the CDR3 reads TGCAGCGTAACAGGGTTAAGAGGCTATGGCTACACCTTC. Translation: CSVTGLRGYGYTF. The V call is TRBV29-1, the J call TRBJ1-2; weak D call: TRBD1 (6 bases). The ends were cut back, 6 bases at V and 4 bases at J, with 15 bases in the middle. CDR3 size: 13 residues. The germline gives CDR1 SQVTM, CDR2 ANQGSEA.

The J gene is TRBJ2-7, the V gene TRBV9, with 8 bases matching TRBD1. V shed 0 bases and J 7 bases; nucleotides not matched to a gene: 6. Germline V gene data show CDR1 as SGDLS and CDR2 as YYNGEE. The length of the CDR3 is 14 residues. The CDR3 sequence: CASSVDSRGREQYF. The CDR3 bases are TGTGCCAGCAGCGTAGATAGCAGGGGGCGTGAGCAGTACTTC.

The V gene is TRBV7-2, the J gene TRBJ2-1, with 14 bases lining up with TRBD2. Germline CDR1 is SGHTA and CDR2 is FQGNSA. V dropped 5 bases and J dropped 9; count of bases not matched to a gene: 3. The CDR3 covers 14 residues. The CDR3 region is CASSRTSGRFEQFF. As DNA, the CDR3 is TGTGCCAGCAGCCGGACTAGCGGGAGGTTTGAGCAGTTCTTC.

The chain joins TRBV11-1 to TRBJ2-1; 13 bases map to TRBD2. V lost 8 bases to trimming and J lost 3 bases; unmatched junction nucleotides: 4. Germline V lookup: CDR1 SGHAT, CDR2 FQDESV (reference sequence). The CDR3 is 15 amino acids. CDR3 bases: TGTGCCAGCCGGACTAGCGGGAGCCTCTACAATGAGCAGTTCTTC. Amino acid sequence: CASRTSGSLYNEQFF.

Written as DNA, the CDR3 is TGTGCCAGCACCCTAGGGGGACTAACCACAGATACGCAGTATTTT. This gives the protein CASTLGGLTTDTQYF. The genes are TRBV28 and TRBJ2-3; D is perhaps TRBD2 (7 bases). Between the trimmed V and J ends, which lost 7 bases and 2 bases, there was a span of 16 bases. The length of the CDR3 is 15 residues. Germline CDR1 and CDR2: MDHEN and SYDVKM.

The chain uses TRBV29-1 and TRBJ2-1; TRBD2 matches 9 bases. The CDR3 totals 13 residues. The ends lost 6 bases at V and 4 bases at J; junction bases unmatched: 4. Per germline, CDR1 SQVTM and CDR2 ANQGSEA. The CDR3 DNA follows: TGCAGCGTCAGCGGGGGGCTTTACAATGAGCAGTTCTTC. It translates to CSVSGGLYNEQFF.

V and J are TRBV7-6 and TRBJ2-1, with D perhaps matching TRBD1 or TRBD2 (7 bases each). Trimming shortened V by 2 bases and J by 0 bases, and 14 bases separated the two germline ends. This CDR3 spans 17 amino acids. In germline, CDR1 is SGHVS, CDR2 FNYEAQ. CDR3: CASSLSQGGSSYNEQFF. In DNA, the CDR3 is TGTGCCAGCAGCTTATCCCAGGGGGGGAGCTCCTACAATGAGCAGTTCTTC.

The rearrangement links TRBV6-1 to TRBJ2-2; the match to TRBD2 covers 12 bases. This CDR3 spans 17 amino acids. The ends lost 2 bases at V and 6 bases at J; junction bases unmatched: 7. Germline V CDR1 and CDR2: MNHNS, SASEGT. The CDR3 protein is CASSERQRLAGAGELFF. CDR3 in DNA: TGTGCCAGCAGTGAAAGACAGAGACTAGCGGGAGCCGGGGAGCTGTTTTTT.

The J gene is TRBJ2-7, the V gene TRBV5-6; 8 bases agree with TRBD2. The CDR3 length is 15 residues. CDR1 SGHDT and CDR2 YYEEEE come from the germline V gene. After removal of 5 bases from V and 1 base from J, the junction contained 8 bases not matched to a gene. CDR3 DNA sequence: TGTGCCAGCAGTGGCGGGACTAGGAATTCCTACGAGCAGTACTTC. This gives the protein CASSGGTRNSYEQYF.

The chain combines TRBV7-9 with TRBJ2-7; D may be TRBD1 (6 bases). Germline assignment: CDR1 SEHNR and CDR2 FQNEAQ (reference sequence). V shed 4 bases and J shed 0 bases, with 10 bases lying between them. The CDR3 totals 14 residues. CDR3: CASSYGGHSYEQYF. The CDR3 DNA reads TGTGCCAGCAGCTATGGGGGACACTCCTACGAGCAGTACTTC.